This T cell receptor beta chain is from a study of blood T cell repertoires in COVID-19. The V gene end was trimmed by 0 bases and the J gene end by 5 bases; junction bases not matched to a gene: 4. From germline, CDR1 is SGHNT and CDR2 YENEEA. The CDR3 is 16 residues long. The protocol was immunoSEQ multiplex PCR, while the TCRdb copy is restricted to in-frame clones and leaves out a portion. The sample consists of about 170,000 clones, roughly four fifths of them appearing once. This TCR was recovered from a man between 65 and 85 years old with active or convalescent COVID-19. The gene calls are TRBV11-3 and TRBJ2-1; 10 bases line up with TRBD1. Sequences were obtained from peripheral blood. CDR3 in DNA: TGTGCCAGCAGCTTAGAAGGGGACAGGGGTCACAATGAGCAGTTCTTC. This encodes CASSLEGDRGHNEQFF. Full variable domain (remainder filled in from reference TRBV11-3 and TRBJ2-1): EAGVVQSPRYKIIEKKQPVAFWCNPISGHNTLYWYLQNLGQGPELLIRYENEEAVDDSQLPKDRFSAERLKGVDSTLKIQPAELGDSAVYLCASSLEGDRGHNEQFFGPGTRLTVL.